This TCR beta chain was captured by sequencing in a study of cytomegalovirus exposure and HLA in healthy donors. Findings and caveats of the study: The likely explanation for a cluster of highly shared sequence variants was sequencing artifact. In a later analysis, at a false discovery rate of 0.05, about 17,000 TCR beta sequences matched HLA alleles.

About this clone itself: No antigen is known for it.

The germline V and J ends were trimmed by 0 bases and 4 bases, with 9 bases remaining between them. This CDR3 has 14 residues. CDR1 SGHDN and CDR2 FVKESK come from the germline V gene. Both 60 Vbeta primers and 13 Jbeta primers went into the PCR. Profiled with immunoSEQ multiplex PCR; TCRdb holds only in-frame clones, not every one. The profile covers about 200,000 clones, with roughly four fifths appearing a single time and 2.7% taken by the ten largest. The sample was PBMCs. The gene calls are TRBV14 and TRBJ1-1; D is perhaps TRBD1 (5 bases). The TCR sequence derives from a woman between 40 and 55 years old in good health and CMV-seronegative. The CDR3: CASSQELGGTEAFF. The CDR3 DNA follows: TGTGCCAGCAGCCAAGAGTTGGGGGGCACTGAAGCTTTCTTT.